This entry lists 16 T cell receptor beta chains sequenced from one sample in a study of blood T cell repertoires in COVID-19. This table comes from immunoSEQ multiplex PCR, and its TCRdb copy is limited to in-frame clones, with some not included. The sample has roughly 75,000 clones; roughly 77% are singletons. Sequenced: peripheral blood. These receptors all stem from a woman aged 70-85 years with acute or convalescent COVID-19.

The chain combines TRBV5-4 with TRBJ2-1, with D possibly TRBD2 on 5 matching bases. Per the germline V gene, CDR1 is SGHNT and CDR2 is YYREEE (reference sequence). The CDR3 extends over 14 amino acids. Trimming shortened V by 2 bases and J by 5 bases, and 11 bases separated the two germline ends. The DNA of the CDR3 is TGTGCCAGCAGCTTCGAGGCGGGCAACAATGAGCAGTTCTTC. As protein: CASSFEAGNNEQFF.

Comment on this clone: One end of the junction varies from germline; a read error may be responsible. CDR3 region: CASSSLDGQEPQYF. In DNA, the CDR3 is TGTGCCAGCAGCTCCCTAGATGGTCAAGAGCCCCAGTACTTC. The chain joins TRBV5-4 to TRBJ2-5; D ambiguous. The CDR3 contains 14 residues. The germline V gene encodes CDR1 SGHNT and CDR2 YYREEE (reference sequence).

This sequence joins TRBV10-3 and TRBJ1-6, with unresolved D. This CDR3 has 14 amino acids. From germline, CDR1 is ENHRY and CDR2 SYGVKD. Trimming pared 6 bases from V and 8 bases from J, leaving 14 bases between. The CDR3 region has the DNA TGTGCCATCAGCCGTCCGGAGGCCGATTCACCCCTCCACTTT. This sequence encodes CAISRPEADSPLHF.

This chain joins TRBV7-8 and TRBJ2-5, with TRBD2 as a possible D gene (6 bases). Trimming took off 2 bases at V and 2 bases at J, with 21 bases between the two ends. The CDR3 contains 18 residues. Germline CDR1 is SGHVS and CDR2 is FQNEAQ. Here the CDR3 DNA reads TGTGCCAGCAGCTTACTTTTCTCTAGATGGACTAAGCAAGAGACCCAGTACTTC. Its translation is CASSLLFSRWTKQETQYF.

The V and J genes are TRBV7-2 and TRBJ1-1, with D maybe TRBD1 (5 bases). V was cut by 7 bases and J by 1 base, with 10 bases left in between. Per the germline V gene, CDR1 is SGHTA and CDR2 is FQGNSA. This CDR3 is built from 13 residues. The CDR3 region has the DNA TGTGCCAGCACCAAGACAGCGAACACTGAAGCTTTCTTT. This sequence encodes CASTKTANTEAFF. Together with reference TRBV7-2 and TRBJ1-1, the CDR3 gives the full variable domain: GAGVSQSPSNKVTEKGKDVELRCDPISGHTALYWYRQSLGQGLEFLIYFQGNSAPDKSGLPSDRFSAERTGGSVSTLTIQRTQQEDSAVYLCASTKTANTEAFFGQGTRLTVV.

J is TRBJ1-1 and V is TRBV28; 7 nucleotides agree with TRBD1. Germline V gene lookup returns CDR1 MDHEN and CDR2 SYDVKM. The V gene end was trimmed by 7 bases and the J gene end by 0 bases; junction bases not matched to a gene: 5. This CDR3 spans 14 amino acids. The CDR3 loop reads CASNRQGMNTEAFF. For the CDR3, the DNA is TGTGCCAGCAACCGACAGGGAATGAACACTGAAGCTTTCTTT. Full variable domain (outside the CDR3, taken from reference TRBV28 and TRBJ1-1): DVKVTQSSRYLVKRTGEKVFLECVQDMDHENMFWYRQDPGLGLRLIYFSYDVKMKEKGDIPEGYSVSREKKERFSLILESASTNQTSMYLCASNRQGMNTEAFFGQGTRLTVV.

As DNA, the CDR3 is TGTGCCAGCGCAATGTGGGGGGAGGACACTGAAGCTTTCTTT. It is translated as CASAMWGEDTEAFF. The genes are TRBV27 and TRBJ1-1; perhaps TRBD1 as D (5 bases). This CDR3 region has 14 residues. V dropped 8 bases and J dropped 3 bases, with 16 bases sitting between them. The germline gives CDR1 MNHEY, CDR2 SMNVEV (reference sequence).

The chain combines TRBV21-1 with TRBJ1-5. TRBV21-1 constitutes a pseudogene. This CDR3 has 15 amino acids. The CDR3 region is CASSKARGGSQPQHF. CDR3 nucleotides: TGTGCCAGCAGCAAAGCGCGGGGGGGGAGTCAGCCCCAGCATTTT.

This clone is a singleton in its sample. The chain carries TRBV3-1 (or the pseudogene TRBV3-2) and TRBJ1-1, with 8 positions matching TRBD1. CDR3 size: 13 residues. Germline loops: CDR1 LGHDT, CDR2 YNNKEL (reference sequence). J gave up 4 bases and V 6 bases, and 4 bases lay outside the gene matches. CDR3 in amino acids: CASSLTGGTEAFF. The DNA of the CDR3 is TGTGCCAGCAGTCTCACAGGGGGCACTGAAGCTTTCTTT.

This clone was recorded a few times. V usage is TRBV20-1 and J usage is TRBJ1-1; D call uncertain. The CDR3 is 11 amino acids. Between the trimmed V and J ends, which lost 5 bases and 4 bases, there was a span of 8 bases. CDR1 and CDR2 from the germline V gene are DFQATT and SNEGSKA (reference sequence). The CDR3 is CSAHRGTEAFF. The DNA for the CDR3 is TGCAGTGCTCACCGGGGCACTGAAGCTTTCTTT.

This clone has just one count. J is TRBJ2-3 and V is TRBV6-2 or TRBV6-3; 9 nucleotides line up with TRBD2. The ends lost 2 bases at V and 3 bases at J; junction bases unmatched: 6. Germline CDR1 reads MNHEY; CDR2 reads SVGEGT. The CDR3 has 16 residues. The CDR3 sequence: CASSYQAGGQTDTQYF. In DNA form, the CDR3 reads TGTGCCAGCAGTTACCAGGCGGGGGGGCAAACAGATACGCAGTATTTT.

The CDR3 DNA is TGTGCCAGCAGTGGCAGGGCATTCGATACGCAGTATTTT. The encoded protein is CASSGRAFDTQYF. The rearrangement links TRBV6-2 or TRBV6-3 to TRBJ2-3, with D possibly matching TRBD1 (5 bases). The ends were cut back, 5 bases at V and 6 bases at J, with 12 bases in the middle. The CDR3 loop spans 13 amino acids. From germline, CDR1 is MNHEY and CDR2 SVGEGT.

The V call is TRBV9, the J call TRBJ1-2; D ambiguous. The CDR3 covers 11 residues. V gave up 4 bases and J gave up 2 bases, with 3 bases separating them. Germline V gene data show CDR1 as SGDLS and CDR2 as YYNGEE. CDR3 residues: CASSLNYGYTF. For the CDR3, the DNA is TGTGCCAGCAGCCTCAACTATGGCTACACCTTC.

The gene calls are TRBV30 and TRBJ1-3; D remains unclear. Germline V CDR1 and CDR2: GTSNPN, SVGIG (reference sequence). V was pared by 5 bases and J by 2 bases, with 13 bases between. The CDR3 is 14 amino acids. The CDR3 loop reads CAWSAGGAGNTIYF. CDR3 coding DNA: TGTGCCTGGTCGGCTGGCGGGGCTGGAAACACCATATATTTT. The full variable domain, in which reference TRBV30 and TRBJ1-3 provide the parts outside the CDR3, is SQTIHQWPATLVQPVGSPLSLECTVEGTSNPNLYWYRQAAGRGLQLLFYSVGIGQISSEVPQNLSASRPQDRQFILSSKKLLLSDSGFYLCAWSAGGAGNTIYFGEGSWLTVV.

V usage is TRBV4-3 and J usage is TRBJ1-3, with TRBD1 as a possible D gene (6 bases). V shed 0 bases and J shed 3 bases, with 9 bases lying between them. CDR1 and CDR2 (germline): LGHNA, YSLEER. The CDR3 extends over 15 amino acids. The CDR3 sequence is CASSQDWGLGNTIYF. CDR3 bases: TGCGCCAGCAGCCAAGATTGGGGGCTTGGAAACACCATATATTTT.

The chain has TRBV5-1 and TRBJ2-5, with 8 bases fitting TRBD1. Germline V lookup: CDR1 SGHRS, CDR2 YFSETQ. This CDR3 has 14 amino acids. V dropped 0 bases and J dropped 5; count of bases not matched to a gene: 3. The DNA for the CDR3 is TGCGCCAGCAGCTTGGCAGGGGGCCGTGAGACCCAGTACTTC. This translates into CASSLAGGRETQYF. The full variable domain, rest sourced from reference TRBV5-1 and TRBJ2-5, is KAGVTQTPRYLIKTRGQQVTLSCSPISGHRSVSWYQQTPGQGLQFLFEYFSETQRNKGNFPGRFSGRQFSNSRSEMNVSTLELGDSALYLCASSLAGGRETQYFGPGTRLLVL.